This T cell receptor (beta chain) was sequenced for a study of regulatory T cells in long-lasting Graves disease. Study conclusions and caveats: Possibly, accuracy suffered from the small sample size.

Noted time point: persistent/refractory GD, antithyroid drugs over 5 years with positive TRAb. PBMC-derived RNA was used for the TCR library. Patients all came to the study from an endocrinology department in Xi'an, China. Building of the TCR beta libraries involved iRepertoire HTBI primers and Arm-PCR of CDR3 regions. MiXCR, applied by TCRdb to the multiplex PCR reads, yields one record per CDR3 protein. The sample has a few hundred thousand distinct CDR3 sequences, roughly a quarter seen once. This clonotype was picked up a small number of times. Its antigen is unknown. Trimming removed 3 bases from V and 2 bases from J, with 14 bases in between. The CDR3 has 14 amino acids. Per germline, CDR1 DFQATT and CDR2 SNEGSKA (reference sequence).

This sequence originates from a female donor with Graves disease. This chain links TRBV20-1 with TRBJ2-7; unclear D gene. This specimen was peripheral blood mononuclear cells (PBMCs), taken when the disease was refractory, from a patient treated with antithyroid drugs. As DNA, the CDR3 is TGCAGTGCTAGCCCTCGGGTAGTCGCCTACGAGCAGTACTTC. As protein: CSASPRVVAYEQYF.